One and the same sample provided the 21 T cell receptor beta chains below, sequenced in a study of blood T cell repertoires in COVID-19. The table came from immunoSEQ multiplex PCR; TCRdb's copy has only in-frame clones and leaves some out. The data contain some 180,000 clones, approximately 85% of them singletons. Sequencing was done on a sample of peripheral blood. These receptor sequences come from a woman in her sixties or seventies with acute or convalescent COVID-19.

J is TRBJ2-2 and V is TRBV6-4; 8 nucleotides agree with TRBD2. The V gene end was trimmed by 6 bases and the J gene end by 4 bases; junction bases not matched to a gene: 7. The CDR3 covers 15 residues. Looked up from germline, CDR1 is MRHNA and CDR2 is SNTAGT. In nucleotides, the CDR3 is TGTGCCAGCAGCCCATCCAGCGGGAGCACCGGGGAGCTGTTTTTT. Its protein is CASSPSSGSTGELFF.

The CDR3 region has the DNA TGCAGTGCTCCCCTATACAATGAGCAGTTCTTC. Translated, it gives CSAPLYNEQFF. The chain carries TRBV20-1 and TRBJ2-1; D is unclear. V lost 5 bases and J 4 bases, leaving 6 bases between the germline ends. CDR1 is DFQATT and CDR2 is SNEGSKA in the germline V gene (reference sequence). CDR3 length equals 11 residues.

This clone showed up just a few times. This rearrangement joins TRBV2 to TRBJ2-1, with TRBD1 identical over 8 bases. The CDR3 contains 15 residues. V shed 3 bases and J 9 bases; nucleotides not matched to a gene: 10. Germline assignment: CDR1 SNHLY and CDR2 FYNNEI. The CDR3 spells CASSDRQGSAREQFF. The CDR3, as DNA: TGTGCCAGCAGTGACCGACAGGGGTCTGCACGTGAGCAGTTCTTC. Full variable domain (outside the CDR3, taken from reference TRBV2 and TRBJ2-1): EPEVTQTPSHQVTQMGQEVILRCVPISNHLYFYWYRQILGQKVEFLVSFYNNEISEKSEIFDDQFSVERPDGSNFTLKIRSTKLEDSAMYFCASSDRQGSAREQFFGPGTRLTVL.

V usage is TRBV5-6 and J usage is TRBJ1-1; D is ambiguous. Trimming left V 3 bases short and J 4 bases short, with 13 bases between. There are 14 residues in the CDR3. Germline V gene lookup returns CDR1 SGHDT and CDR2 YYEEEE. The CDR3 DNA reads TGTGCCAGCAGCTCCGATACCCCGGGCACTGAAGCTTTCTTT. Residues: CASSSDTPGTEAFF. Complete variable domain (other parts from reference TRBV5-6 and TRBJ1-1): DAGVTQSPTHLIKTRGQQVTLRCSPKSGHDTVSWYQQALGQGPQFIFQYYEEEERQRGNFPDRFSGHQFPNYSSELNVNALLLGDSALYLCASSSDTPGTEAFFGQGTRLTVV.

V and J are TRBV5-1 and TRBJ2-5; TRBD1 is a possible D gene (5 bases). With 1 base removed from V and 2 bases from J, the gap between germline ends came to 12 bases. The V gene's germline CDR1 is SGHRS and CDR2 YFSETQ. The CDR3 consists of 15 residues. CDR3 coding DNA: TGCGCCAGCAGCTTGACCCCAGGGCTTCAAGAGACCCAGTACTTC. Translation: CASSLTPGLQETQYF. The full variable domain, rest sourced from reference TRBV5-1 and TRBJ2-5, is KAGVTQTPRYLIKTRGQQVTLSCSPISGHRSVSWYQQTPGQGLQFLFEYFSETQRNKGNFPGRFSGRQFSNSRSEMNVSTLELGDSALYLCASSLTPGLQETQYFGPGTRLLVL.

This clone appeared once. The J gene is TRBJ2-7, the V gene TRBV12-1; the DNA was not used to check the table's D call, TRBD2. TRBV12-1 is annotated as a pseudogene. This CDR3 is built from 13 residues. The CDR3: CASSFKLAYEQYF. The DNA for the CDR3 is TGTGCCAGCAGCTTCAAACTAGCCTACGAGCAGTACTTC.

The rearrangement joins TRBV29-1 to TRBJ1-4; D is possibly TRBD1 (5 bases). Per the germline V gene, CDR1 is SQVTM and CDR2 is ANQGSEA. The CDR3 runs 15 residues. Between the trimmed V and J ends, which lost 4 bases and 4 bases, there was a span of 16 bases. The CDR3 DNA reads as TGCAGCGTTGGAGGGAGGGGCAGTTTTAATGAAAAACTGTTTTTT. The encoded protein is CSVGGRGSFNEKLFF.

The gene calls are TRBV6-5 and TRBJ1-3; the D gene is possibly TRBD1 (5 bases). With 8 bases removed from V and 2 bases from J, the gap between germline ends came to 13 bases. Germline V gene sequence: CDR1 MNHEY, CDR2 SVGAGI. The CDR3 loop spans 14 amino acids. DNA for the CDR3: TGTGCCAGCTCCTTCGGGGGAGCTGGAAACACCATATATTTT. Translated: CASSFGGAGNTIYF.

The CDR3 here is CATSGQGNTEAFF. The DNA for the CDR3 is TGTGCCACCAGTGGACAGGGGAACACTGAAGCTTTCTTT. The chain joins TRBV24-1 to TRBJ1-1; 7 bases match TRBD1. The CDR3 length is 13 residues. Per germline, CDR1 KGHDR and CDR2 SFDVKD. The junction had 0 bases not matched to a gene; V was cut back by 5 bases and J by 1 base.

This chain uses TRBV18 with TRBJ1-5; TRBD1 might be the D (6 bases). Germline CDR1 reads KGHSH; CDR2 reads LQKENI. V lost 0 bases and J lost 4, with 7 bases in between. This CDR3 spans 14 amino acids. The CDR3: CASSPPGGNQPQHF. In DNA, the CDR3 is TGTGCCAGCTCACCACCAGGGGGAAATCAGCCCCAGCATTTT.

The CDR3 loop reads CASSLGQIGLFYGYTF. The CDR3 DNA follows: TGTGCCAGCAGCTTAGGCCAGATTGGACTGTTCTATGGCTACACCTTC. The rearrangement uses TRBV11-2 and TRBJ1-2, with D unclear. The CDR3 runs to 16 residues. Looked up from germline, CDR1 is SGHAT and CDR2 is FQNNGV. V was clipped by 1 base and J by 4 bases, with 16 bases between them.

The V gene is TRBV10-3, the J gene TRBJ2-7, with D possibly matching TRBD1 (6 bases). The germline V gene has CDR1 ENHRY and CDR2 SYGVKD. Trimming pared 4 bases from V and 5 bases from J, leaving 18 bases between. The CDR3 is 15 amino acids. The chain's CDR3 is CAISALTGGFDEQYF. The CDR3 DNA reads as TGTGCCATCAGTGCACTGACAGGAGGTTTCGACGAGCAGTACTTC.

J is TRBJ1-1 and V is TRBV27; possibly TRBD1 for D (5 bases). The CDR3 totals 15 residues. The V gene's germline CDR1 is MNHEY and CDR2 SMNVEV (reference sequence). V was clipped by 2 bases and J by 1 base, with 11 bases between them. The CDR3 protein is CASSLTIQGNTEAFF. The CDR3 DNA sequence: TGTGCCAGCAGTTTAACCATTCAGGGGAACACTGAAGCTTTCTTT.

The rearrangement uses TRBV29-1 and TRBJ1-2; TRBD1 matches 9 bases. V lost 5 bases to trimming and J lost 6 bases; unmatched junction nucleotides: 1. This CDR3 has 11 amino acids. The V gene's germline CDR1 is SQVTM and CDR2 ANQGSEA. The CDR3: CSVTGGNGYTF. The CDR3 coding sequence is TGCAGCGTTACAGGGGGCAATGGCTACACCTTC.

This clone was seen a single time. The chain joins TRBV11-2 to TRBJ1-4, with no clear D. The V gene's germline CDR1 is SGHAT and CDR2 FQNNGV. The CDR3 is 11 amino acids. V was pared by 5 bases and J by 5 bases, with 3 bases between. CDR3: CASSQNEKLFF. CDR3 DNA: TGTGCCAGCAGCCAAAATGAAAAACTGTTTTTT.

V is TRBV12-3 or TRBV12-4 and J is TRBJ1-1; 8 nucleotides match TRBD1. CDR3 length: 12 amino acids. With V trimmed by 5 bases and J by 8 bases, 4 bases remained unmatched. The CDR3 region has the DNA TGTGCCAGCAGTACCAGGGGGCCGGAAGCTTTCTTT. Translation: CASSTRGPEAFF.

The rearrangement joins TRBV2 to TRBJ2-3, with 7 bases that match TRBD2. This CDR3 has 14 amino acids. J was trimmed by 2 bases and V by 8 bases; bases with no gene match: 7. In germline, CDR1 is SNHLY, CDR2 FYNNEI. CDR3 loop: CASWGGRATDTQYF. The CDR3 DNA sequence: TGTGCCAGCTGGGGAGGGAGGGCCACAGATACGCAGTATTTT.

V gene TRBV5-6 combines with J gene TRBJ1-5; 8 bases agree with TRBD1. V was pared by 3 bases and J by 5 bases, with 7 bases of the junction left unmatched. CDR3 length equals 15 residues. Germline loops: CDR1 SGHDT, CDR2 YYEEEE. The DNA of the CDR3 is TGTGCCAGCAGCTCACGGACAGGGAGGTATCAGCCCCAGCATTTT. It yields the protein CASSSRTGRYQPQHF.

The chain has TRBV28 and TRBJ1-2; 10 bases agree with TRBD1. CDR1 is MDHEN, CDR2 SYDVKM, per germline. V dropped 8 bases and J dropped 3; count of bases not matched to a gene: 12. This CDR3 has 16 residues. CDR3 bases: TGTGCCAGCTGGACAGGGGGGACGATGGGGCACTATGGCTACACCTTC. Translating gives CASWTGGTMGHYGYTF.

The gene calls are TRBV5-1 and TRBJ1-2; the D gene is possibly TRBD1 (6 bases). Trimming stripped 4 bases from V and 0 bases from J, with 10 bases between. This CDR3 is built from 14 residues. Per germline, CDR1 SGHRS and CDR2 YFSETQ. The CDR3: CASSVGTPNYGYTF. CDR3 in DNA: TGCGCCAGCAGCGTGGGGACACCTAACTATGGCTACACCTTC.

The rearrangement joins TRBV4-1 to TRBJ2-1; D is unresolved. Germline assignment: CDR1 MGHRA and CDR2 YSYEKL. There are 17 residues in the CDR3. V lost 1 base, J lost 4 bases, and 17 bases lay in between. CDR3 in DNA: TGCGCCAGCAGCCAAGTAACCCTAACAGATGTATACAATGAGCAGTTCTTC. Translation: CASSQVTLTDVYNEQFF.